These T cell receptor beta chains were read from a single sample in a study of graft-versus-host responses after intestinal transplantation. Generated by immunoSEQ multiplex PCR, the TCRdb table keeps only in-frame clones and is missing some. In the table there are some 87,000 clones, 85% to 95% of which are singletons. These receptors have no identified antigens. The sequences come from unstimulated CD8+ T cells sorted from spleen or lymph node cells, collected before transplant. The receptors were gathered from a human donor who was the organ donor for an intestinal transplant. The CDR3 runs from the conserved cysteine through the conserved F or W. Fields, in order: J gene, clone size, V gene, D gene, CDR3 protein, CDR3 DNA. The D gene is left open where the match is weak. Rows give clone size only sometimes, using once, few, many, or a class for an expanded clone.

>TRBJ1-2|.|TRBV5-4|TRBD1
CASSHAGTVIMDGYTF
TGTGCCAGCAGCCACGCCGGGACAGTCATAATGGATGGCTACACCTTC
>TRBJ2-1|.|TRBV4-1|.
CASSHHSGSSYNEQFF
TGCGCCAGCAGCCACCACAGCGGTAGCTCCTACAATGAGCAGTTCTTC
>TRBJ1-3|.|TRBV7-9|TRBD1
CASSPPDRVVLQNTIYF
TGTGCCAGCAGCCCCCCTGACAGGGTGGTCCTTCAAAACACCATATATTTT
>TRBJ2-1|.|TRBV7-6|TRBD2
CASSRLAGEPVEQFF
TGTGCCAGCAGCCGACTAGCGGGAGAGCCGGTTGAGCAGTTCTTC
>TRBJ2-1|.|TRBV13|TRBD2
CASSFGTSGNEQFF
TGTGCCAGCAGTTTCGGGACTAGCGGCAATGAGCAGTTCTTC
>TRBJ1-2|.|TRBV5-4|TRBD1
CASSLEGTGNGYTF
TGTGCCAGCAGCTTGGAAGGGACAGGGAATGGCTACACCTTC
>TRBJ1-1|.|TRBV28|.
CASQSLPRVGDTEAFF
TGTGCCAGCCAGTCCCTCCCCAGGGTAGGGGACACTGAAGCTTTCTTT
>TRBJ2-7|.|TRBV5-6|.
CASSSFYEQYF
TGTGCCAGCAGCTCGTTCTACGAGCAGTACTTC
>TRBJ2-7|.|TRBV7-6|TRBD1
CASSLGTGGGYEQYF
TGTGCCAGCAGCCTCGGGACAGGGGGCGGGTACGAGCAGTACTTC
>TRBJ1-1|.|TRBV7-6|.
CASSLARGVGTEAFF
TGTGCCAGCAGCTTAGCGCGGGGGGTTGGGACTGAAGCTTTCTTT
>TRBJ2-3|once|TRBV10-3|TRBD2
CAISESTSGGDTQYF
TGTGCCATCAGTGAGTCGACTAGCGGGGGAGATACGCAGTATTTT
>TRBJ2-7|few|TRBV5-6|TRBD2
CASSPREDYEQYF
TGTGCCAGCAGCCCCCGGGAGGACTACGAGCAGTACTTC
>TRBJ2-7|.|TRBV25-1|.
CATDREDEQYF
TGTGCTACCGACAGGGAGGACGAGCAGTACTTC
>TRBJ2-7|.|TRBV29-1|TRBD1
CSVERQGNEQYF
TGCAGCGTTGAGCGACAGGGCAACGAGCAGTACTTC
>TRBJ2-5|.|TRBV4-2|.
CASSQDSEEPQYF
TGTGCCAGCAGCCAAGATTCTGAGGAGCCCCAGTACTTC
>TRBJ1-6|.|TRBV13|TRBD1
CASSLSGTDYSPLHF
TGTGCCAGCAGCTTATCGGGGACAGACTATTCACCCCTCCACTTT
>TRBJ1-5|.|TRBV7-8|.
CASSLFGQPQHF
TGTGCCAGCAGCTTATTCGGTCAGCCCCAGCATTTT
>TRBJ2-3|.|TRBV19|TRBD2
CASSPELAGVTDTQYF
TGTGCCAGTAGTCCTGAATTGGCGGGGGTCACAGATACGCAGTATTTT
>TRBJ2-3|.|TRBV14|TRBD2
CASSPLAKSTDTQYF
TGTGCCAGCAGCCCACTAGCGAAAAGCACAGATACGCAGTATTTT
>TRBJ2-1|.|TRBV7-9|.
CASSFGGITYNEQFF
TGTGCCAGCAGCTTTGGGGGGATAACCTACAATGAGCAGTTCTTC
>TRBJ2-1|.|TRBV27|.
CASSFATLDEQFF
TGTGCCAGCAGTTTTGCTACTCTTGATGAGCAGTTCTTC
>TRBJ2-1|few|TRBV19|TRBD1
CASRQGYNEQFF
TGTGCCAGCCGACAGGGATACAATGAGCAGTTCTTC
>TRBJ2-5|.|TRBV6-6|.
CASSLLAEGGETQYF
TGTGCCAGCAGCCTTCTAGCGGAGGGGGGAGAGACCCAGTACTTC
>TRBJ2-1|.|TRBV7-9|TRBD2
CASSLTKVAGYNEQFF
TGTGCCAGCAGCTTAACTAAGGTAGCGGGTTACAATGAGCAGTTCTTC
>TRBJ2-5|once|TRBV7-9|.
CASSLTVEETQYF
TGTGCCAGCAGCTTGACAGTTGAAGAGACCCAGTACTTC
>TRBJ2-5|.|TRBV13|TRBD1
CASSIRQGILQETQYF
TGTGCCAGCAGCATTCGACAGGGGATATTGCAAGAGACCCAGTACTTC
>TRBJ2-6|.|TRBV7-2|.
CASSLMRAGANVLTF
TGTGCCAGCAGCTTAATGAGGGCCGGGGCCAACGTCCTGACTTTC
>TRBJ2-1|.|TRBV29-1|TRBD2
CSANGRLYNEQFF
TGCAGCGCCAACGGGAGGCTTTACAATGAGCAGTTCTTC
>TRBJ1-4|.|TRBV2|.
CAIWQGTNEKLFF
TGTGCCATCTGGCAGGGGACTAATGAAAAACTGTTTTTT
>TRBJ2-3|.|TRBV30|TRBD2
CAWSVRQRGTLDTQYF
TGTGCCTGGAGTGTACGACAGCGGGGAACCTTAGATACGCAGTATTTT